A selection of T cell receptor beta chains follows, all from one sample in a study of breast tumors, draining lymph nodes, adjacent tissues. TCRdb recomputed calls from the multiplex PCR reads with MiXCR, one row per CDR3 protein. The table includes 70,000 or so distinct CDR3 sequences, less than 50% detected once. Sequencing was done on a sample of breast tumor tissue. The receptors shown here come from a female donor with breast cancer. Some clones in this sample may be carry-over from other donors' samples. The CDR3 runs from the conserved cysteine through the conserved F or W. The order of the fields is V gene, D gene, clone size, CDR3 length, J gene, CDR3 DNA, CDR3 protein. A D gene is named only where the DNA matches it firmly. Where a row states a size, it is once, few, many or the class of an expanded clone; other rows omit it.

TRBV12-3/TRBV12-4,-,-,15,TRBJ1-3,TGTGCCAGCAGTTTAGCACATAACTCTGGAAACACCATATATTTT,CASSLAHNSGNTIYF
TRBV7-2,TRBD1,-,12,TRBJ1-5,TGTGCCAGCAGGAACAGGGGTCAGCCCCAGCATTTT,CASRNRGQPQHF
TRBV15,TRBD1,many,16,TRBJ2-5,TGTGCCACCAGCAGGGGACAGGGAAGCCCCCAAGAGACCCAGTACTTC,CATSRGQGSPQETQYF
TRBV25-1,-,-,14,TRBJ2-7,TGTGCCAGGAGGGGAGGGGGTCACTCCTACGAGCAGTACTTC,CARRGGGHSYEQYF
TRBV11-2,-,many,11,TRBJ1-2,TGTGCCGGCGGGAGCAACTATGGCTCCACCTTC,CAGGSNYGSTF
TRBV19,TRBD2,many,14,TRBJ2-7,TGTGCCAGGGAAAAGACTAGCGCATCCTACGAGCAGTACTTC,CAREKTSASYEQYF
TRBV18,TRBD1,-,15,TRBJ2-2,TGTGCCAGCTCACCAGGGACAGGGACCACCGGGGAGCTGTCTTTT,CASSPGTGTTGELSF
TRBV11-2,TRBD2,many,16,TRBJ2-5,TGTGCCAGCAGCTGGGTTGCGGGGGGGCAGCGGGAGACCCAGTACTTC,CASSWVAGGQRETQYF
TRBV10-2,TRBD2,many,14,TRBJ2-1,TGCGCCGGGGGACTAGCGGGGGGATACAATGAGCAGTTCTTC,CAGGLAGGYNEQFF
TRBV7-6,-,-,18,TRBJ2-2,TGTGCCAGCAGCTTAGGTCACCAGGGCACAGGTCGTGGCGGGGAGCTGTTTTTT,CASSLGHQGTGRGGELFF
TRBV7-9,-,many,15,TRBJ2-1,TGTGCCAGCAGCTTAGTAGGAAGGGGACGCAATGAGCAGTTCTTC,CASSLVGRGRNEQFF
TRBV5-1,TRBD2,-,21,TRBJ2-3,TGCGCCAGCAGATTCGCCCTCAAAAACGGACTAGCGGGAGATCTTGCAGATACGCAGTATTTT,CASRFALKNGLAGDLADTQYF
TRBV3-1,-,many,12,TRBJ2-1,TGTGCCAGCAGCCAAGCTGCGATAGAGCAGTTCTTC,CASSQAAIEQFF
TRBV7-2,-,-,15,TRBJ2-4,TGTGCCAGCAGCTCCCACGGGGGGCCCCAAAACATTCAGTGCTTC,CASSSHGGPQNIQCF
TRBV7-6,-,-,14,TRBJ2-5,TGTGCCAGCAGCTTAGCTGTCGGGCCAGAGACCCAGTACTTC,CASSLAVGPETQYF
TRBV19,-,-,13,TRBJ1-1,TGTGCCAGCCAGGGGCCGGGATGGACTGAAGCTTTCTTT,CASQGPGWTEAFF
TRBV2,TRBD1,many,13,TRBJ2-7,TGTGCCAGCAGTTGGACAGGGACCTACGAGCAGTACTTC,CASSWTGTYEQYF
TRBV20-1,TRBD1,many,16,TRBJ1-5,TGCAGTGCTAGAGATCAAACCGGGACAGGGTACCAGCCCCAGCATTTT,CSARDQTGTGYQPQHF